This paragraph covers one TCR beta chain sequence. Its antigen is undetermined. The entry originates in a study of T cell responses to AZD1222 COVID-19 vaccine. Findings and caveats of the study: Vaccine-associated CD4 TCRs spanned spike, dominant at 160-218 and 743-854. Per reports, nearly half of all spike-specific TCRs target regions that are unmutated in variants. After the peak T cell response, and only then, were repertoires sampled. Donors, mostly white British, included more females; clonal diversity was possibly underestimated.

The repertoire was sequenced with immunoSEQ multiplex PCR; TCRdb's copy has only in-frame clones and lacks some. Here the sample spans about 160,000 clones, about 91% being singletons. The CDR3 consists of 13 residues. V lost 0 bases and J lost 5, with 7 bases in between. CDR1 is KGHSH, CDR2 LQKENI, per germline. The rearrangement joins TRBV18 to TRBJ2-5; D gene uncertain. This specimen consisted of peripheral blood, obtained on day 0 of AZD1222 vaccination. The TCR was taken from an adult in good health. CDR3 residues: CASSPPYGETQYF. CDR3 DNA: TGTGCCAGCTCACCACCGTACGGGGAGACCCAGTACTTC.